The rows below give T cell receptor beta chains drawn from one sample of a study of a mutant IDH1 vaccine in newly diagnosed glioma. Profiling relied on immunoSEQ multiplex PCR, and the TCRdb table lists in-frame clones only, not all of them. The sample shows about 50,000 clones, roughly 92% of them seen only once. The antigens these receptors bind are not known. This material consisted of PBMCs, taken from a glioma patient whose treatment included an IDH1 peptide vaccine. The receptors shown here come from a man in his forties or fifties with glioma. Each CDR3 is given with its conserved first and last residue. Each record gives: V gene, clone size, J gene, CDR3 protein. Not every row has a clone size; where given, it reads once, few, many or a size class.

v_gene: TRBV7-2; abundance: NA; j_gene: TRBJ2-5; CDR3aa: CASSLARGSEETQYF
v_gene: TRBV2; abundance: NA; j_gene: TRBJ2-1; CDR3aa: CASSWDRGRNEQFF
v_gene: TRBV6-5; abundance: NA; j_gene: TRBJ2-1; CDR3aa: CASSYELSSYNEQFF
v_gene: TRBV7-9; abundance: NA; j_gene: TRBJ1-2; CDR3aa: CASSHRFGVENGYTF
v_gene: TRBV5-5; abundance: NA; j_gene: TRBJ1-1; CDR3aa: CASSRQGPEAFF
v_gene: TRBV5-4; abundance: NA; j_gene: TRBJ1-2; CDR3aa: CASRRSMQRANYGYTF
v_gene: TRBV10-3; abundance: NA; j_gene: TRBJ1-1; CDR3aa: CAISDQGAVEGAFF
v_gene: TRBV28; abundance: NA; j_gene: TRBJ2-1; CDR3aa: CASREGTSSYNEQFF
v_gene: TRBV7-8; abundance: NA; j_gene: TRBJ1-1; CDR3aa: CASSLAPTVLKPEAFF
v_gene: TRBV18; abundance: NA; j_gene: TRBJ2-7; CDR3aa: CASSLPGGSSYEQYF
v_gene: TRBV28; abundance: NA; j_gene: TRBJ2-2; CDR3aa: CASSRNRGTGANTGELFF
v_gene: TRBV15; abundance: NA; j_gene: TRBJ1-4; CDR3aa: CATSLGYWDKEKLFF
v_gene: TRBV28; abundance: NA; j_gene: TRBJ2-5; CDR3aa: CASTPSGGRETQYF
v_gene: TRBV30; abundance: NA; j_gene: TRBJ1-2; CDR3aa: CAWSKETVIYGYTF
v_gene: TRBV5-4; abundance: NA; j_gene: TRBJ1-1; CDR3aa: CASSKRTGRNTEAFF
v_gene: TRBV10-1; abundance: once; j_gene: TRBJ2-5; CDR3aa: CASITKRGDPGETQYF
v_gene: TRBV2; abundance: NA; j_gene: TRBJ2-4; CDR3aa: CASSEKGLAKNIQYF
v_gene: TRBV25-1; abundance: NA; j_gene: TRBJ2-5; CDR3aa: CASSEAAGVRKETQYF
v_gene: TRBV28; abundance: NA; j_gene: TRBJ2-1; CDR3aa: CATHEGSYNEQFF